A selection of T cell receptor beta chains follows, all from one sample in a study of shared clonotypes between healthy human individuals. Generated by immunoSEQ multiplex PCR, the TCRdb table keeps only in-frame clones and is missing some. Of 110,000 or so clones in the sample, 68% were seen once. Sequencing input: memory CD8+ T cells sorted from blood. The source is a woman aged 25 to 39 in good health. CDR3s include the opening cysteine and the closing phenylalanine or tryptophan. The D gene is left open where the match is weak. The size entry is marked missing in some rows and otherwise reads once, few, many or a size class.

v_gene: TRBV7-9
d_gene: .
j_gene: TRBJ2-1
abundance: few
CDR3aa: CASSPKRGERQFF
CDR3nt: TGTGCCAGCAGCCCGAAAAGAGGAGAAAGGCAGTTCTTC

v_gene: TRBV5-4
d_gene: .
j_gene: TRBJ2-3
abundance: .
CDR3aa: CASSLLPGVWRADTQYF
CDR3nt: TGTGCCAGCAGCTTGCTTCCGGGTGTGTGGCGGGCAGATACGCAGTATTTT

v_gene: TRBV19
d_gene: .
j_gene: TRBJ1-1
abundance: few
CDR3aa: CASSIWSLGTEAFF
CDR3nt: TGTGCCAGTAGTATATGGTCATTGGGGACTGAAGCTTTCTTT

v_gene: TRBV6-4
d_gene: TRBD1
j_gene: TRBJ2-3
abundance: .
CDR3aa: CASSDSAGGPDTQYF
CDR3nt: TGTGCCAGCAGTGACTCGGCAGGGGGCCCAGATACGCAGTATTTT

v_gene: TRBV27
d_gene: TRBD1
j_gene: TRBJ2-1
abundance: .
CDR3aa: CASSKDRGTYNEQFF
CDR3nt: TGTGCCAGCAGTAAGGACAGGGGGACCTACAATGAGCAGTTCTTC

v_gene: TRBV28
d_gene: .
j_gene: TRBJ2-7
abundance: .
CDR3aa: CAGGPSSYEQYF
CDR3nt: TGTGCCGGGGGTCCTAGCTCCTACGAGCAGTACTTC

v_gene: TRBV6-5
d_gene: TRBD1
j_gene: TRBJ2-7
abundance: once
CDR3aa: CASSYKGQGASEQYF
CDR3nt: TGTGCCAGCAGTTACAAGGGACAGGGGGCTAGCGAGCAGTACTTC

v_gene: TRBV30
d_gene: TRBD2
j_gene: TRBJ2-1
abundance: .
CDR3aa: CAWIPSGSLEEQFF
CDR3nt: TGTGCCTGGATACCCAGCGGGAGCCTCGAGGAGCAGTTCTTC

v_gene: TRBV10-1
d_gene: TRBD2
j_gene: TRBJ2-5
abundance: once
CDR3aa: CASSPRLAEETQYF
CDR3nt: TGCGCCAGCAGCCCCAGACTAGCCGAAGAGACCCAGTACTTC

v_gene: TRBV14
d_gene: .
j_gene: TRBJ2-3
abundance: .
CDR3aa: CASSPVFGSGPDTQYF
CDR3nt: TGTGCCAGCAGCCCCGTTTTCGGGAGTGGACCAGATACGCAGTATTTT

v_gene: TRBV2
d_gene: .
j_gene: TRBJ2-2
abundance: .
CDR3aa: CASIKRYGGELFF
CDR3nt: TGTGCCAGCATTAAAAGATACGGCGGGGAGCTGTTTTTT

v_gene: TRBV29-1
d_gene: TRBD2
j_gene: TRBJ2-7
abundance: .
CDR3aa: CSVEDGGRASYEQYF
CDR3nt: TGCAGCGTTGAGGATGGTGGGAGGGCCTCCTACGAGCAGTACTTC

v_gene: TRBV28
d_gene: TRBD2
j_gene: TRBJ2-1
abundance: .
CDR3aa: CASSMTSGSYNEQFF
CDR3nt: TGTGCCAGCAGTATGACTAGCGGCTCCTACAATGAGCAGTTCTTC

v_gene: TRBV10-3
d_gene: .
j_gene: TRBJ1-2
abundance: .
CDR3aa: CAINSGVDYGYTF
CDR3nt: TGTGCCATCAATAGCGGGGTTGACTATGGCTACACCTTC

v_gene: TRBV2
d_gene: .
j_gene: TRBJ2-7
abundance: .
CDR3aa: CASSDTGYEQYF
CDR3nt: TGTGCCAGCAGTGACACTGGGTACGAGCAGTACTTC

v_gene: TRBV5-1
d_gene: .
j_gene: TRBJ1-1
abundance: .
CDR3aa: CASSLWTASGTRVNTEAFF
CDR3nt: TGCGCCAGCAGCTTGTGGACAGCCTCCGGGACAAGGGTGAACACTGAAGCTTTCTTT

v_gene: TRBV5-1
d_gene: TRBD1
j_gene: TRBJ2-2
abundance: few
CDR3aa: CASSDPGQPAGELFF
CDR3nt: TGCGCCAGCAGTGACCCGGGACAGCCAGCCGGGGAGCTGTTTTTT

v_gene: TRBV6-5
d_gene: .
j_gene: TRBJ1-5
abundance: .
CDR3aa: CASSYGHSNQPQHF
CDR3nt: TGTGCCAGCAGTTACGGGCATAGCAATCAGCCCCAGCATTTT

v_gene: TRBV2
d_gene: .
j_gene: TRBJ2-2
abundance: once
CDR3aa: CASPGGPGELFF
CDR3nt: TGTGCCAGCCCCGGGGGCCCCGGGGAGCTGTTTTTT

v_gene: TRBV25-1
d_gene: .
j_gene: TRBJ2-2
abundance: .
CDR3aa: CASSGMQGLMGTGELFF
CDR3nt: TGTGCCAGCAGTGGAATGCAGGGCCTGATGGGGACCGGGGAGCTGTTTTTT

v_gene: TRBV9
d_gene: TRBD2
j_gene: TRBJ2-1
abundance: .
CDR3aa: CASSEPRAGGAYEQFF
CDR3nt: TGTGCCAGCAGCGAGCCCAGGGCGGGAGGAGCGTATGAGCAGTTCTTC

v_gene: TRBV7-9
d_gene: .
j_gene: TRBJ2-7
abundance: many
CDR3aa: CASSLGASNYEQYF
CDR3nt: TGTGCCAGCAGCTTAGGGGCCAGCAACTACGAGCAGTACTTC

v_gene: TRBV28
d_gene: .
j_gene: TRBJ1-2
abundance: .
CDR3aa: CASSPDFNYGYTF
CDR3nt: TGTGCCAGCAGTCCGGATTTTAACTATGGCTACACCTTC

v_gene: TRBV5-1
d_gene: .
j_gene: TRBJ2-7
abundance: .
CDR3aa: CASSLSRVFIDEQYF
CDR3nt: TGCGCCAGCAGCTTGTCCAGGGTGTTTATAGACGAGCAGTACTTC

v_gene: TRBV2
d_gene: TRBD2
j_gene: TRBJ2-1
abundance: .
CDR3aa: CASTQTSAAYNEQFF
CDR3nt: TGTGCCAGCACCCAAACTAGCGCGGCGTACAATGAGCAGTTCTTC

v_gene: TRBV28
d_gene: TRBD2
j_gene: TRBJ2-1
abundance: .
CDR3aa: CASRRLAGSNEQFF
CDR3nt: TGTGCCAGCAGAAGACTAGCGGGTTCCAATGAGCAGTTCTTC

v_gene: TRBV10-3
d_gene: .
j_gene: TRBJ1-6
abundance: few
CDR3aa: CAISVDNSPLHF
CDR3nt: TGTGCCATCAGTGTTGATAATTCACCCCTCCACTTT

v_gene: TRBV29-1
d_gene: TRBD1
j_gene: TRBJ2-7
abundance: .
CDR3aa: CSVDDGWDRSSYEQYF
CDR3nt: TGCAGCGTTGATGATGGATGGGACAGAAGCTCCTACGAGCAGTACTTC

v_gene: TRBV19
d_gene: .
j_gene: TRBJ1-5
abundance: few
CDR3aa: CASSIVSWQDNQPQHF
CDR3nt: TGTGCCAGTAGTATAGTATCTTGGCAGGACAATCAGCCCCAGCATTTT

v_gene: TRBV7-2
d_gene: TRBD1
j_gene: TRBJ2-1
abundance: .
CDR3aa: CASSLGTGDIDEQFF
CDR3nt: TGTGCCAGCAGCCTCGGGACAGGGGACATCGATGAGCAGTTCTTC

v_gene: TRBV25-1
d_gene: .
j_gene: TRBJ2-1
abundance: .
CDR3aa: CASSVDRDNEQFF
CDR3nt: TGTGCCAGCAGTGTTGACAGAGACAATGAGCAGTTCTTC

v_gene: TRBV11-2
d_gene: TRBD1
j_gene: TRBJ2-2
abundance: .
CDR3aa: CASSLGTGRGTGELFF
CDR3nt: TGTGCCAGCAGCTTAGGGACAGGGCGAGGCACCGGGGAGCTGTTTTTT

v_gene: TRBV4-1
d_gene: .
j_gene: TRBJ1-5
abundance: .
CDR3aa: CASSQGPDQPQHF
CDR3nt: TGCGCCAGCAGCCAAGGACCCGATCAGCCCCAGCATTTT

v_gene: TRBV2
d_gene: .
j_gene: TRBJ1-6
abundance: .
CDR3aa: CASSEAAINSPLHF
CDR3nt: TGTGCCAGCAGTGAAGCGGCTATAAATTCACCCCTCCACTTT